In its sample, the clone carrying this T cell receptor (beta chain) was seen once. Everyone who took part was about 18 to 90 years old, and they came from about 23 US areas. These data belong to a study of blood T cell repertoires in COVID-19. Study as a whole: Whether acute or convalescent, the COVID-19 samples came from the United States, Italy and Spain. PBMCs, B-cell-depleted T cells, or T cells were the source of the cDNA or gDNA that made up the material.

Assay: immunoSEQ multiplex PCR; the TCRdb copy retains only in-frame clones and omits some. This table holds a few hundred thousand clones, 84% found once. The germline V and J ends were trimmed by 5 bases and 5 bases, with 15 bases remaining between them. The germline gives CDR1 SGHTA, CDR2 FQGNSA. This CDR3 is built from 15 residues. The chain has TRBV7-2 and TRBJ2-2; weak D call: TRBD2 (5 bases). Material for sequencing was PBMCs or T cells enriched from blood (not recorded which). The source is a young man with acute COVID-19. The CDR3 nucleotides read TGTGCCAGCAGCAGAGAAACTTCGGGGACCGGGGAGCTGTTTTTT. Amino acids: CASSRETSGTGELFF.